This T cell receptor beta chain was obtained from a study of blood T cell repertoires in COVID-19. On the study more broadly: Sources were T cells, B-cell-depleted T cells, or PBMCs; the material itself was cDNA or gDNA.

The CDR3 extends over 14 amino acids. The germline CDR1 and CDR2 sequences are SNHLY and FYNNEI. The J segment lost 4 bases and the V segment lost 7 bases, leaving 7 bases of the junction unmatched. Generated by immunoSEQ multiplex PCR, the TCRdb table keeps only in-frame clones and is missing some. The sample has some 19,000 clones; around 85% are singletons. Source material: peripheral blood. This clonotype was sampled from a man of 80 years or more with acute or convalescent COVID-19. The chain combines TRBV2 with TRBJ1-2, with 9 bases identical to TRBD1. In DNA, the CDR3 is TGTGCCAGCACCGGGACAGGGTGGGGCTATGGCTACACCTTC. It encodes CASTGTGWGYGYTF.